The clone carrying this T cell receptor (beta chain) was detected a few times. Its antigen is not identified. Some clones are missing from TCRdb's copy, which holds only in-frame ones; the method was immunoSEQ multiplex PCR. The data contain 30,000 to 35,000 clones, less than 90% of them seen just once; the ten biggest clones take up 2.6%. The data originate from a study of T cells in narcolepsy. The CDR3 totals 13 residues. V was trimmed by 7 bases and J by 8 bases, leaving 17 bases between them. CDR1 is LNHDA, CDR2 SQIVND, per germline (reference sequence). Whole-study results and caveats: In some patient and control memory CD4+ samples, autoreactive clones were absent.

The sequence was obtained from a human donor with narcolepsy. The V and J genes are TRBV19 and TRBJ1-2; D is perhaps TRBD1 (5 bases). The sample was CD45RA- memory CD4+ T cells from PBMCs. CDR3 DNA sequence: TGTGCCAGTACCTCTTCAGTAGGGGAAGGCTACACCTTC. It codes for CASTSSVGEGYTF.